Here is one T cell receptor (beta chain) with its context. Its antigen is not identified. J was trimmed by 4 bases and V by 1 base; bases with no gene match: 5. Germline V gene data show CDR1 as GTSNPN and CDR2 as SVGIG (reference sequence). The CDR3 totals 14 residues. Assay used: immunoSEQ multiplex PCR; TCRdb lists only in-frame clones, some missing. Seen here are some 10,000 clones, 75% to 90% observed once, and the top ten hold around 3.5%. These data originate in a study of immune evolution from preneoplasia to lung adenocarcinoma. Study at large: HLA loss of heterozygosity: about 7% AIS, less than 18% MIA, over 30% ADC, none AAH. Study-wide results and limits: Clonality was highest in normal lung, lower in later-stage lesions apparently.

Patient tissue came from resections in Japan or China, 2014–2017. Histologic diagnosis was independently verified by two lung pathologists. J is TRBJ1-1 and V is TRBV30; 8 bases are a match to TRBD1. The sequenced sample consisted of FFPE invasive lung adenocarcinoma tissue. The origin of this receptor is a person between 70 and 80 years old with invasive lung adenocarcinoma. In DNA form, the CDR3 reads TGTGCCTGGAGTGGACAGGGGATATCCACTGAAGCTTTCTTT. Its protein product is CAWSGQGISTEAFF.